A selection of T cell receptor beta chains follows, all from one sample in a study of T-cell memory formation after mild COVID-19. TCRdb redid the calling of the 5' RACE reads with MiXCR, one entry per CDR3 protein. The top ten hold 22% of the sample, which has a few hundred thousand distinct CDR3 sequences, roughly 15% seen once. The sequencing sample was made of PBMCs or a T cell subset sorted from them (not recorded which). Source of these receptors: a man aged 18 to 35 who had mild COVID-19 (a few samples of this study predate the infection). Cell type and time point are not known. The CDR3 runs from the conserved cysteine through the conserved F or W. Each record gives: J gene, clone size, D gene, V gene, CDR3 DNA, CDR3 protein. A D gene is named only where the DNA matches it firmly. Clone size appears in some rows only: once, few, many, or a class for an expanded clone.

J gene: TRBJ2-5; clone size: -; D gene: -; V gene: TRBV9; CDR3 DNA: TGTGCCAGCAGCGTAGCGTACCAAGAGACCCAGTACTTC; CDR3 protein: CASSVAYQETQYF
J gene: TRBJ1-1; clone size: -; D gene: TRBD1; V gene: TRBV12-3/TRBV12-4; CDR3 DNA: TGTGCCAGCAGTACGGGACAGGGTGGAACCACTGAAGCTTTCTTT; CDR3 protein: CASSTGQGGTTEAFF
J gene: TRBJ2-1; clone size: -; D gene: -; V gene: TRBV7-2; CDR3 DNA: TGTGCCAGCAGGAAAAGCTCCTACAATGAGCAGTTCTTC; CDR3 protein: CASRKSSYNEQFF
J gene: TRBJ1-4; clone size: -; D gene: -; V gene: TRBV3-1; CDR3 DNA: TGTGCCAGCAGCCAAGATTGGGGTGAAAAACTGTTCTTT; CDR3 protein: CASSQDWGEKLFF
J gene: TRBJ1-1; clone size: many; D gene: TRBD1; V gene: TRBV6-5; CDR3 DNA: TGTGCCAGCAGGAGGGACAGCCACACTGAAGCTTTCTTT; CDR3 protein: CASRRDSHTEAFF
J gene: TRBJ2-1; clone size: few; D gene: -; V gene: TRBV7-2; CDR3 DNA: TGTGCCAGCAGACGACGGATACCTGCCGTGAGCTCCTACAATGAGCAGTTCTTC; CDR3 protein: CASRRRIPAVSSYNEQFF
J gene: TRBJ2-5; clone size: -; D gene: -; V gene: TRBV6-5; CDR3 DNA: TGTGCCAGCAGTTACCTAGAGACCCAGTACTTC; CDR3 protein: CASSYLETQYF
J gene: TRBJ1-2; clone size: -; D gene: -; V gene: TRBV6-1; CDR3 DNA: TGTGCCAGCAGTCCCCAGCAACAGGTACCGAACTATGGCTACACCTTC; CDR3 protein: CASSPQQQVPNYGYTF
J gene: TRBJ2-1; clone size: many; D gene: TRBD2; V gene: TRBV5-1; CDR3 DNA: TGCGCCAGCAGCTTGGCAACTAGCGGGGAAGAGCAGTTCTTC; CDR3 protein: CASSLATSGEEQFF
J gene: TRBJ2-2; clone size: many; D gene: -; V gene: TRBV7-8; CDR3 DNA: TGTGCCAGCCAACGAAGCAAGAACACCGGGGAGCTGTTTTTT; CDR3 protein: CASQRSKNTGELFF
J gene: TRBJ2-5; clone size: few; D gene: -; V gene: TRBV7-2; CDR3 DNA: TGTGCCAGCAGCTTAGGGCTAGAGGGGACCCAGTACTTC; CDR3 protein: CASSLGLEGTQYF